The rows below give T cell receptor beta chains drawn from one sample of a study of blood T cells in healthy people across ages. From the 5' RACE reads, TCRdb called clonotypes with MiXCR, one entry per CDR3 protein. Here the sample spans some 1,000,000 distinct CDR3 sequences, around 27% being singletons. A further study also used this sample, focusing on T cells of mothers and their children.

The sample consisted of blood. The receptors stem from a girl aged 2 to 9 in good health. CDR3s include the opening cysteine and the closing phenylalanine or tryptophan. D genes are given only for firm matches. A row's size may be missing; if present it is once, few, many or a size class.

cdr3_nt cdr3_aa v_call d_call clone_size j_call
TGTGCCAGCAGCGTTTCCGGGGTTGGGACCGGGGAGCTGTTTTTT CASSVSGVGTGELFF TRBV9 - - TRBJ2-2
TGCGCCAGCAGCCAAGAAGCGGAGACTGTCTTC CASSQEAETVF TRBV4-3 - - TRBJ1-2
TGCAGCGTTCGCCCGGGAATGCTCCACGAGCAGTACTTC CSVRPGMLHEQYF TRBV29-1 - - TRBJ2-7
TGTGCCAGCAGCTCCACGGTAGTCTATGGCTACACCTTC CASSSTVVYGYTF TRBV7-3 - - TRBJ1-2
TGTGCCAGCACCGGGATAGGGTTCATGGACCAGAACACTGAAGCTTTCTTT CASTGIGFMDQNTEAFF TRBV9 - - TRBJ1-1
TGTGCCAGCAGCTTGGCGACTCTCTGGACCGAAGCTTTCTTT CASSLATLWTEAFF TRBV5-6 - - TRBJ1-1
TGTGCCAGCAGCTACGAACGGGAGACCCAGTACTTC CASSYERETQYF TRBV7-2 - few TRBJ2-5
TGCAGCCACTTTCACCAGACAGATACGCAGTATTTT CSHFHQTDTQYF TRBV20-1 - - TRBJ2-3
TGCAGTGCTAGAGATGCCAGAACAACAGGTACCCAGTACTTC CSARDARTTGTQYF TRBV20-1 - few TRBJ2-5
TGTGCCAGCAGTCTCCGAGGGACAGGGGGTGATGAGCAGTTCTTC CASSLRGTGGDEQFF TRBV28 TRBD1 few TRBJ2-1
TGCGCCAGCAGCCTAACGACAGGGGGCGTACAAGAGACCCAGTACTTC CASSLTTGGVQETQYF TRBV10-2 TRBD1 - TRBJ2-5
TGTGCCAGCAGCTTACTAGCGGGGGTAACAGATACGCAGTATTTT CASSLLAGVTDTQYF TRBV7-2 TRBD2 - TRBJ2-3
TGTGCCAGCAGCTTACGGCAGGGGGTTGAAAAACTGTTTTTT CASSLRQGVEKLFF TRBV7-9 TRBD1 - TRBJ1-4
TGCGCCAGCAGCTCCGTCTATGGTATCGGCGAGCAGTACTTC CASSSVYGIGEQYF TRBV5-1 - - TRBJ2-7
TGTGCCAGCAGCTTATTCTCAATGGGGGTGGGACAGTCCTACGAGCAGTACTTC CASSLFSMGVGQSYEQYF TRBV11-2 TRBD1 - TRBJ2-7
TGTGCCAGCAGTTTAAGGGACAATAATTCACCCCTCCACTTT CASSLRDNNSPLHF TRBV27 - - TRBJ1-6
TGTGCCATCGCCCTCGAATACGAGCAGTATTTC CAIALEYEQYF TRBV10-3 - few TRBJ2-5
TGTGCCAGCAGCCCGCCTGCACGGGATTTTTATGAGCAGTTCTTC CASSPPARDFYEQFF TRBV7-9 - few TRBJ2-1
TGTGCCAGCAGTTTTTGGGAGCGGACAGTGGATCAGCCCCAGCATTTT CASSFWERTVDQPQHF TRBV28 - - TRBJ1-5
TGTGCCAGCTTATTCCAGAATCCCCACAATGAGCAGTTCTTC CASLFQNPHNEQFF TRBV2 - few TRBJ2-1
TGTGCCAGCAGCTTGGAGATCCAAGAGACCCAGTACTTC CASSLEIQETQYF TRBV5-1 - many TRBJ2-5
TGCAGTGCTAGAGAGACCCGGCGGACCGGTGACGACGAGCAGTACTTC CSARETRRTGDDEQYF TRBV20-1 - few TRBJ2-7
TGCAGCGTCGAGGAGACAGGCCCCTATGGCTACACCTTC CSVEETGPYGYTF TRBV29-1 - few TRBJ1-2
TGTGCCAGCAGTCGAAAGGGTGGTTACCAAGAGACCCAGTACTTC CASSRKGGYQETQYF TRBV14 - few TRBJ2-5
TGTGCCAGCAGTAATACAGACGCCTTC CASSNTDAF TRBV7-9 - - TRBJ1-2
TGCGCCAGCAGCCAACTGGCAGGGATTGCCAAAAACATTCAGTACTTC CASSQLAGIAKNIQYF TRBV4-1 - few TRBJ2-4
TGTGCCAGCAGCTTATTGGACACGGCGAACACCGGGGAGCTGTTTTTT CASSLLDTANTGELFF TRBV13 - - TRBJ2-2
TGTGCCAGCAGCCCCCACCTGGCGGGAGGGCTTCATGAGCAGTTCTTC CASSPHLAGGLHEQFF TRBV9 TRBD2 few TRBJ2-1
TGTGCCGCAAAGGCGGGCCACCAAGAGACCCAGTACTTC CAAKAGHQETQYF TRBV10-3 - - TRBJ2-5
TGTGCCAGCAGTTCCGGCCGGGGGTCCGGAGAAAAACTGTTTTTT CASSSGRGSGEKLFF TRBV7-9 - - TRBJ1-4
TGTGCCAGCAGCCTACCACTAGCGGGGCCTGAAGGTGAGCAGTTCTTC CASSLPLAGPEGEQFF TRBV11-2 TRBD2 - TRBJ2-1
TGTGCCAGCAGTTTGGTGCCTAGCGGATACAATGAGCAGTTCTTC CASSLVPSGYNEQFF TRBV12-3/TRBV12-4 TRBD2 - TRBJ2-1
TGTGCGAGCGGACAGGGCAAAAACATTCAGTACTTC CASGQGKNIQYF TRBV6-5 TRBD1 few TRBJ2-4
TGTGCCAGCAGCCACGGGCGGTACTCTGGAAACACCATATATTTT CASSHGRYSGNTIYF TRBV3-1 - few TRBJ1-3
TGTGCCAGCAGCCCGGTCCGGGGCGGCTCCTACGAGCAGTACTTC CASSPVRGGSYEQYF TRBV28 - - TRBJ2-7
TGTGTCAGCATGGCAGAGAACCATAGAGAGACCCAGTACTTC CVSMAENHRETQYF TRBV12-3/TRBV12-4 - - TRBJ2-5
TGTGCCAGCAGTTGGGCCTTGGAGGGAGAGACCCAGTACTTC CASSWALEGETQYF TRBV6-6 - - TRBJ2-5
TGTGCCAGCAGCTTAGAACCTAGCGGGAGCTCCTACAATGAGCAGTTCTTC CASSLEPSGSSYNEQFF TRBV7-2 TRBD2 few TRBJ2-1
TGTGCCAGCGGACCCGGGACTAGCGGGGGCAATGAGCAGTTCTTC CASGPGTSGGNEQFF TRBV7-3 TRBD2 - TRBJ2-1
TGCAGCGTTGCAACAGGGTGGGAGCAGTTCTTC CSVATGWEQFF TRBV29-1 - few TRBJ2-1
TGCGCCAGCAGCTTCCTAGCGGGAGAAAGTAATGAGCAGTTCTTC CASSFLAGESNEQFF TRBV5-1 TRBD2 few TRBJ2-1